A single T cell receptor beta chain is shown here with its context. The protocol was immunoSEQ multiplex PCR, while the TCRdb copy is restricted to in-frame clones and leaves out a portion. The table has some 76,000 clones, around 80% seen once. This sample is drawn from a study of blood T cell repertoires in COVID-19. Study summary: Some COVID-19 samples were acute and others convalescent; all came from the United States, Italy and Spain.

The V gene's germline CDR1 is LGHDT and CDR2 YNNKEL (reference sequence). The CDR3 totals 18 residues. With V trimmed by 0 bases and J by 5 bases, 12 bases remained unmatched. This chain uses TRBV3-1 (or the pseudogene TRBV3-2) with TRBJ2-3, with 9 bases fitting TRBD2. This receptor was taken from an older woman with acute or convalescent COVID-19. The sample taken for sequencing was peripheral blood. In nucleotides, the CDR3 is TGTGCCAGCAGCCAAGACACGCGGGGGGGACCGAGGAAAGATACGCAGTATTTT. It specifies CASSQDTRGGPRKDTQYF.